Shown below are 15 T cell receptor beta chains from a single sample sequenced in a study of blood T cell repertoires in COVID-19. Clones were read by immunoSEQ multiplex PCR, and TCRdb kept only the in-frame ones, dropping some. This table has fewer than 450,000 clones, approximately 84% appearing once. Input material: PBMCs or T cells enriched from blood (not recorded which). All receptors come from a woman in her twenties or thirties who had recovered from COVID-19.

The chain couples TRBV6-5 to TRBJ2-1; 7 nucleotides agree with TRBD1. CDR1 and CDR2 (germline): MNHEY, SVGAGI. The V gene end was trimmed by 7 bases and the J gene end by 4 bases; junction bases not matched to a gene: 10. The CDR3 contains 15 residues. CDR3 in DNA: TGTGCCAGCACCCGAATTGGGACAGAGTACAATGAGCAGTTCTTC. Translation: CASTRIGTEYNEQFF.

This chain's CDR3 is CASSIKDRPNEKLFF. As DNA, the CDR3 is TGTGCCAGTAGTATTAAGGACAGGCCGAATGAAAAACTGTTTTTT. V is TRBV19 and J is TRBJ1-4; 7 bases map to TRBD1. The CDR3 contains 15 residues. Trimming removed 3 bases from V and 5 bases from J; junction bases left unmatched: 6. The germline V gene encodes CDR1 LNHDA and CDR2 SQIVND (reference sequence).

Only one count was recorded for this clone. The CDR3 loop reads CASSLEAGDQPQHF. The CDR3 DNA reads TGCGCCAGCAGCTTGGAGGCAGGGGATCAGCCCCAGCATTTT. The chain couples TRBV5-1 to TRBJ1-5; TRBD1 might be the D (6 bases). The ends were cut back, 0 bases at V and 5 bases at J, with 9 bases in the middle. Germline V gives CDR1 SGHRS, CDR2 YFSETQ. This CDR3 is built from 14 residues.

This chain connects TRBV6-5 to TRBJ1-2; 10 bases align to TRBD1. This CDR3 spans 16 amino acids. The J segment lost 4 bases and the V segment lost 2 bases, leaving 7 bases of the junction unmatched. Germline V gene data show CDR1 as MNHEY and CDR2 as SVGAGI. CDR3 sequence (DNA): TGTGCCAGCAGTTACCTTGGGACAGGGGTCGTCTATGGCTACACCTTC. Its translation: CASSYLGTGVVYGYTF.

The rearrangement joins TRBV6-6 to TRBJ2-2, with a tentative D call TRBD2 (6 bases). Germline values: CDR1 MNHNY, CDR2 SVGAGI (reference sequence). Between the trimmed V and J ends, which lost 7 bases and 6 bases, there was a span of 12 bases. The CDR3 extends over 13 amino acids. The CDR3 loop reads CASKWERAGELFF. The CDR3 coding sequence is TGTGCCAGCAAATGGGAGCGGGCCGGGGAGCTGTTTTTT.

The V call is TRBV19, the J call TRBJ1-2; D is perhaps TRBD1 (5 bases). V was clipped by 5 bases and J by 2 bases, with 9 bases between them. The CDR3 has 13 amino acids. Germline assignment: CDR1 LNHDA and CDR2 SQIVND (reference sequence). In DNA form, the CDR3 reads TGTGCCAGTAGTGTCCAGGGAAACTATGGCTACACCTTC. Amino acids: CASSVQGNYGYTF.

The CDR3 nucleotides read TGTGCCAGTCGTTGGACAGGGAACACTGAAGCTTTCTTT. Translated: CASRWTGNTEAFF. This sequence joins TRBV28 and TRBJ1-1; TRBD1 matches at 7 bases. CDR1 MDHEN and CDR2 SYDVKM come from the germline V gene. With V trimmed by 9 bases and J by 1 base, 5 bases remained unmatched. The CDR3 runs to 13 residues. The full variable domain, rest sourced from reference TRBV28 and TRBJ1-1, is DVKVTQSSRYLVKRTGEKVFLECVQDMDHENMFWYRQDPGLGLRLIYFSYDVKMKEKGDIPEGYSVSREKKERFSLILESASTNQTSMYLCASRWTGNTEAFFGQGTRLTVV.

The gene calls are TRBV25-1 and TRBJ2-7, with D perhaps matching TRBD2 (6 bases). Germline CDR1 MGHDK, CDR2 SYGVNS. This CDR3 region has 13 residues. Trimming left V 5 bases short and J 4 bases short, with 12 bases between. As DNA, the CDR3 is TGTGCCAGCAGTCAATGGGGGGTGTACGAGCAGTACTTC. It yields the protein CASSQWGVYEQYF.

The rearrangement joins TRBV4-1 to TRBJ2-3, with TRBD1 identical over 8 bases. Germline V gene data show CDR1 as MGHRA and CDR2 as YSYEKL. The CDR3 is made up of 14 amino acids. V lost 0 bases and J lost 6; bases outside the gene matches: 2. The CDR3 DNA sequence: TGCGCCAGCAGCCAAGAGACAGGGGTCGATACGCAGTATTTT. As protein: CASSQETGVDTQYF.

V and J are TRBV4-2 and TRBJ2-1; 11 nucleotides align to TRBD1. Losses at the gene ends were 3 bases for V and 7 bases for J; bases not matched to a gene: 2. The CDR3 totals 14 residues. Per the germline V gene, CDR1 is LGHNA and CDR2 is YNFKEQ. The CDR3, as DNA: TGTGCCAGCAGCCACGGACAGGGGGCGAATGAGCAGTTCTTC. This codes for CASSHGQGANEQFF.

The chain carries TRBV7-6 and TRBJ1-6; no definite D call. Trimming stripped 0 bases from V and 0 bases from J, with 9 bases between. CDR3 length equals 17 residues. Germline V gene sequence: CDR1 SGHVS, CDR2 FNYEAQ. This CDR3 is CASSLARASSYNSPLHF. CDR3 DNA: TGTGCCAGCAGCTTAGCCAGAGCGAGCTCCTATAATTCACCCCTCCACTTT.

J is TRBJ2-1 and V is TRBV5-1, with 7 bases that match TRBD2. There are 14 residues in the CDR3. Germline lookup yields CDR1 SGHRS and CDR2 YFSETQ. Trimming at V came to 0 bases and at J to 8 bases, leaving 5 bases not matched to a gene. The CDR3 DNA is TGCGCCAGCAGCTTGGTGGTTCGGGGGGATGAGCAGTTCTTC. Translating it yields CASSLVVRGDEQFF.

This clone showed up just a few times. The gene calls are TRBV28 and TRBJ1-1; 9 bases are shared with TRBD1. The length of the CDR3 is 14 residues. The germline gives CDR1 MDHEN, CDR2 SYDVKM. V lost 7 bases and J lost 4; bases outside the gene matches: 7. In nucleotides, the CDR3 is TGTGCCAGCACAAAGACAGGGGGGACCACTGAAGCTTTCTTT. It is translated as CASTKTGGTTEAFF.

V and J are TRBV13 and TRBJ2-1; TRBD1 might be the D (5 bases). CDR3 size: 16 residues. CDR1 PRHDT and CDR2 FYEKMQ come from the germline V gene (reference sequence). Deletions cut 7 bases from V and 7 bases from J, with 23 bases between. This chain's CDR3 is CASILRAGPPVNEQFF. The CDR3 DNA reads TGTGCCAGCATCCTTCGGGCAGGGCCACCCGTAAATGAGCAGTTCTTC.

The chain recombines TRBV5-1 with TRBJ1-1; 7 nucleotides align to TRBD1. V trimming: 2 bases; J trimming: 1 base; junction bases outside the gene matches: 2. The CDR3 is 14 residues long. Germline V gene sequence: CDR1 SGHRS, CDR2 YFSETQ. The CDR3 nucleotides are TGCGCCAGCAGCTTTGGGACAGCGAACACTGAAGCTTTCTTT. It translates to CASSFGTANTEAFF.